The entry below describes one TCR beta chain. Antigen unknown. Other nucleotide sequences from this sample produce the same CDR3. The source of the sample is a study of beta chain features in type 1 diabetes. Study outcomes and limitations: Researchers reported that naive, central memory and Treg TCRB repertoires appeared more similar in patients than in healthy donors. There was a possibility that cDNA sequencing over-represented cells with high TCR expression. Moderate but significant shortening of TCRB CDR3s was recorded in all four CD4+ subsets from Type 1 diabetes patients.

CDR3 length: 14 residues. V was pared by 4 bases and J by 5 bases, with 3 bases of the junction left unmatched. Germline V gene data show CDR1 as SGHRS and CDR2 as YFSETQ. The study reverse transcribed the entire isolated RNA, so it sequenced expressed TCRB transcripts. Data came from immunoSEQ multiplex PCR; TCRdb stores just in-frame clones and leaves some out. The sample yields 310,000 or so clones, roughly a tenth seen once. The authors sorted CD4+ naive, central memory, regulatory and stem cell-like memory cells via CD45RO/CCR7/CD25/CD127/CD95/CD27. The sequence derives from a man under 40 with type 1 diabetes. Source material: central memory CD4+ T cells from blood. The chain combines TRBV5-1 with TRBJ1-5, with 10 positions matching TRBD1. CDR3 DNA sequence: TGCGCCAGCAGCCCGGGGACAGGGGATCAGCCCCAGCATTTT. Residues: CASSPGTGDQPQHF.